Below are 30 T cell receptor beta chains sequenced from a single sample in a study of T-cell memory formation after mild COVID-19. From the 5' RACE reads, TCRdb called clonotypes with MiXCR, one entry per CDR3 protein. The table records about 440,000 distinct CDR3 sequences, over 15% of them present only once. Sequences were obtained from PBMCs or a T cell subset sorted from them (not recorded which). The receptors derive from an adult woman who had mild COVID-19 (a few samples of this study predate the infection). Cell type and time point are not known.

The V gene is TRBV24-1, the J gene TRBJ1-5, with D hard to call. CDR1 KGHDR and CDR2 SFDVKD come from the germline V gene. This CDR3 comprises 13 residues. Trimming stripped 5 bases from V and 5 bases from J, with 9 bases between. CDR3: CATSATADQPQHF. DNA for the CDR3: TGTGCCACCAGTGCTACGGCGGATCAGCCCCAGCATTTT.

This chain connects TRBV9 to TRBJ2-3, with TRBD2 matching 8 bases. Germline CDR1 is SGDLS and CDR2 is YYNGEE. After removal of 3 bases from V and 3 bases from J, the junction contained 3 bases not matched to a gene. The CDR3 consists of 14 residues. This CDR3 reads CASSEVAGTDTQYF. CDR3 DNA sequence: TGTGCCAGCAGCGAGGTAGCGGGGACAGATACGCAGTATTTT.

The rearrangement uses TRBV12-3 or TRBV12-4 and TRBJ1-2; no clear D gene. V was trimmed by 0 bases and J by 1 base, leaving 12 bases between them. The CDR3 has 16 amino acids. The CDR3 reads CASSLAWRASNYGYTF. The CDR3 bases are TGTGCCAGCAGTTTAGCGTGGAGGGCAAGTAACTATGGCTACACCTTC.

The chain combines TRBV23-1 with TRBJ1-4; D not resolved. TRBV23-1 is filed as an ORF, its function uncertain. The CDR3 covers 13 residues. Trimming shortened V by 4 bases and J by 8 bases, and 11 bases separated the two germline ends. DNA of the CDR3: TGCGCCAGCAGTCGCGGGCCGTCCGAAAAACTGTTTTTT. It specifies CASSRGPSEKLFF.

V usage is TRBV5-4 and J usage is TRBJ2-2; 7 bases line up with TRBD2. V shed 0 bases and J 6 bases; nucleotides not matched to a gene: 8. CDR3 length equals 16 residues. Germline values: CDR1 SGHNT, CDR2 YYREEE (reference sequence). In nucleotides, the CDR3 is TGTGCCAGCAGCTTGGAAGGCGGGAGATTTGCCGGGGAGCTGTTTTTT. It translates to CASSLEGGRFAGELFF.

This clonotype has a handful of counts. J is TRBJ2-3 and V is TRBV4-3; the D is unclear. V lost 1 base and J 5 bases, leaving 7 bases between the germline ends. CDR1 is LGHNA, CDR2 YSLEER, per germline. The CDR3 is made up of 13 amino acids. The CDR3 spells CASSQAPGDTQYF. In DNA, the CDR3 is TGCGCCAGCAGCCAAGCACCGGGAGATACGCAGTATTTT.

At least ten counts were recorded for this clonotype. This chain uses TRBV29-1 with TRBJ2-5; 7 bases align to TRBD2. The CDR3 runs to 15 residues. Germline trimming cut 2 bases from V and 2 bases from J; bases unmatched to any gene: 8. Germline loops: CDR1 SQVTM, CDR2 ANQGSEA. The CDR3 protein is CSVESAGARQETQYF. CDR3 nucleotides: TGCAGCGTTGAAAGCGCGGGAGCCCGACAAGAGACCCAGTACTTC.

The chain employs TRBV24-1 and TRBJ2-7; tentative D call: TRBD2 (7 bases). V was pared by 0 bases and J by 0 bases, with 14 bases between. Germline CDR1 and CDR2: KGHDR and SFDVKD. The CDR3 runs to 17 residues. The CDR3 DNA is TGTGCCACCAGTGATTTGCAGGGGCGGGAGTTCTCCTACGAGCAGTACTTC. Translating it yields CATSDLQGREFSYEQYF.

This clonotype was found a few times. The chain carries TRBV24-1 and TRBJ2-5; D gene uncertain. V lost 1 base and J lost 5, with 13 bases in between. This CDR3 has 15 residues. Per the germline V gene, CDR1 is KGHDR and CDR2 is SFDVKD. The CDR3 region is CATSDFLADKETQYF. CDR3 DNA: TGTGCCACCAGTGATTTCTTGGCAGATAAGGAGACCCAGTACTTC.

A few counts support this clonotype. V gene TRBV4-1 combines with J gene TRBJ1-6, with D unresolved. Per the germline V gene, CDR1 is MGHRA and CDR2 is YSYEKL. CDR3 length: 19 amino acids. Trimming left V 0 bases short and J 3 bases short, with 18 bases between. Here the CDR3 reads CASSQESIGGPNYNSPLHF. DNA for the CDR3: TGCGCCAGCAGCCAAGAAAGTATCGGCGGCCCTAACTATAATTCACCCCTCCACTTT.

This clonotype has a handful of counts. This chain uses TRBV29-1 with TRBJ2-7; D is undetermined. V was clipped by 3 bases and J by 5 bases, with 14 bases between them. The CDR3 contains 13 residues. Germline V gives CDR1 SQVTM, CDR2 ANQGSEA. The CDR3 coding sequence is TGCAGCGTTGATAATGGGTTAGGAGACGAGCAGTACTTC. Translating gives CSVDNGLGDEQYF.

This clonotype was counted many times. This chain joins TRBV18 and TRBJ2-1, with TRBD2 identical over 7 bases. CDR3 length equals 14 residues. Germline values: CDR1 KGHSH, CDR2 LQKENI. V shed 9 bases and J 1 base; nucleotides not matched to a gene: 6. The CDR3 loop is CASSGGESYNEQFF. The CDR3 coding sequence is TGTGCCAGTTCGGGGGGAGAATCCTACAATGAGCAGTTCTTC. Drawing the rest from reference TRBV18 and TRBJ2-1, the complete variable domain is NAGVMQNPRHLVRRRGQEARLRCSPMKGHSHVYWYRQLPEEGLKFMVYLQKENIIDESGMPKERFSAEFPKEGPSILRIQQVVRGDSAAYFCASSGGESYNEQFFGPGTRLTVL.

The chain has TRBV5-6 and TRBJ2-7; tentatively, D is TRBD1 or TRBD2 (6 bases each). Germline V CDR1 and CDR2: SGHDT, YYEEEE. The CDR3 spans 13 residues. The V gene lost 2 bases and the J gene lost 6 bases, with 12 bases spanning the gap. CDR3 region: CASSFYRGREQYF. The CDR3 bases are TGTGCCAGCAGCTTCTATCGGGGGCGCGAGCAGTACTTC.

This chain uses TRBV20-1 with TRBJ2-6, with D maybe TRBD1 (5 bases). In germline, CDR1 is DFQATT, CDR2 SNEGSKA (reference sequence). V was trimmed by 5 bases and J by 1 base, leaving 9 bases between them. The CDR3 covers 14 residues. The CDR3 here is CSASQGSGANVLTF. DNA of the CDR3: TGCAGTGCTTCCCAGGGTTCTGGGGCCAACGTCCTGACTTTC.

This clonotype was recorded only once. The rearrangement uses TRBV7-2 and TRBJ2-5, with 9 bases identical to TRBD2. V lost 5 bases to trimming and J lost 3 bases; unmatched junction nucleotides: 4. Germline V gene data show CDR1 as SGHTA and CDR2 as FQGNSA. The CDR3 covers 14 residues. CDR3 in amino acids: CASSQAGGKETQYF. The CDR3 coding sequence is TGTGCCAGCAGCCAAGCGGGAGGAAAAGAGACCCAGTACTTC.

This chain joins TRBV5-1 and TRBJ2-7, with 9 bases identical to TRBD1. The germline V gene has CDR1 SGHRS and CDR2 YFSETQ. J lost 2 bases, V lost 4 bases, and 7 bases had no gene match. The CDR3 contains 15 residues. The DNA for the CDR3 is TGCGCCAGCAGCCAGACAGGGGGGTCAACCTACGAGCAGTACTTC. Protein product: CASSQTGGSTYEQYF.

This clonotype was counted a single time. The V and J genes are TRBV13 and TRBJ2-4; TRBD1 agrees at 8 bases. Germline CDR1 PRHDT, CDR2 FYEKMQ (reference sequence). The length of the CDR3 is 17 residues. Germline trimming cut 4 bases from V and 6 bases from J; bases unmatched to any gene: 14. The CDR3, as DNA: TGTGCCAGCAGCTCTGCGTATAGGACAGGGATTTCAAACATTCAGTACTTC. This encodes CASSSAYRTGISNIQYF. Supplemented by reference TRBV13 and TRBJ2-4, the full variable domain reads AAGVIQSPRHLIKEKRETATLKCYPIPRHDTVYWYQQGPGQDPQFLISFYEKMQSDKGSIPDRFSAQQFSDYHSELNMSSLELGDSALYFCASSSAYRTGISNIQYFGAGTRLSVL.

This clonotype was counted many times. The rearrangement uses TRBV29-1 and TRBJ2-1; the D call may be TRBD1 or TRBD2 (7 bases each). The germline gives CDR1 SQVTM, CDR2 ANQGSEA. This CDR3 comprises 13 residues. V lost 6 bases and J 8 bases, leaving 17 bases between the germline ends. CDR3 sequence: CSVASGTVDEQFF. The CDR3 DNA sequence: TGCAGCGTAGCAAGCGGGACAGTCGATGAGCAGTTCTTC.

There are a few counts of this clonotype. The chain uses TRBV20-1 and TRBJ2-3, with D unresolved. V lost 3 bases and J 4 bases, leaving 5 bases between the germline ends. CDR3 length: 11 residues. The germline CDR1 and CDR2 sequences are DFQATT and SNEGSKA (reference sequence). CDR3 in amino acids: CSARHADTQYF. The CDR3 DNA follows: TGCAGTGCTAGGCATGCAGATACGCAGTATTTT.

The J gene is TRBJ1-1, the V gene TRBV29-1, with D unresolved. CDR1 SQVTM and CDR2 ANQGSEA come from the germline V gene. The CDR3 has 12 amino acids. V lost 6 bases to trimming and J lost 1 base, with 9 bases between them. The CDR3 here is CSVMTGNTEAFF. CDR3 bases: TGCAGCGTCATGACGGGGAACACTGAAGCTTTCTTT.

A few counts support this clonotype. The gene calls are TRBV12-3 or TRBV12-4 and TRBJ1-1; D not resolved. The V gene lost 6 bases and the J gene lost 6 bases, with 8 bases spanning the gap. This CDR3 has 11 amino acids. CDR3 coding DNA: TGTGCCAGCAGGGGAAGAGCTGAAGCTTTCTTT. It translates to CASRGRAEAFF.

This clonotype was found a few times. The CDR3 DNA follows: TGTGCCAGCAGCTTAGCGCAGGGGGTGAGTGGTGAAGCTTTCTTT. This sequence encodes CASSLAQGVSGEAFF. The chain employs TRBV7-9 and TRBJ1-1; 7 nucleotides line up with TRBD1. The trim removed 0 bases at V and 7 bases at J, leaving 8 bases unmatched. CDR3 length: 15 amino acids. Germline V lookup: CDR1 SEHNR, CDR2 FQNEAQ (reference sequence). The variable domain in full, with the rest retrieved from reference TRBV7-9 and TRBJ1-1, is DTGVSQNPRHKITKRGQNVTFRCDPISEHNRLYWYRQTLGQGPEFLTYFQNEAQLEKSRLLSDRFSAERPKGSFSTLEIQRTEQGDSAMYLCASSLAQGVSGEAFFGQGTRLTVV.

This clonotype has more than one count but fewer than ten. The rearrangement links TRBV5-6 to TRBJ1-3; D is ambiguous. The CDR3 has 15 residues. Trimming shortened V by 2 bases and J by 0 bases, and 9 bases separated the two germline ends. Germline V gene data show CDR1 as SGHDT and CDR2 as YYEEEE. The CDR3 protein is CASSFVGSSGNTIYF. For the CDR3, the DNA is TGTGCCAGCAGCTTTGTGGGGAGCTCTGGAAACACCATATATTTT.

The gene calls are TRBV7-9 and TRBJ2-7; D is perhaps TRBD1 or TRBD2 (5 bases each). The CDR3 contains 16 residues. Trimming shortened V by 3 bases and J by 0 bases, and 15 bases separated the two germline ends. The germline CDR1 and CDR2 sequences are SEHNR and FQNEAQ (reference sequence). The DNA for the CDR3 is TGTGCCAGCAGCTTCGACAGAGGGGTCTTCTCCTACGAGCAGTACTTC. The encoded protein is CASSFDRGVFSYEQYF.

The chain carries TRBV7-2 and TRBJ2-4, with D possibly being TRBD2 (5 bases). CDR1 and CDR2 (germline): SGHTA, FQGNSA. V was cut by 1 base and J by 6 bases, with 7 bases left in between. The CDR3 has 13 residues. CDR3 in DNA: TGTGCCAGCAGCTTAGGCGGGTTAAACATTCAGTACTTC. Its protein product is CASSLGGLNIQYF.

The V gene is TRBV2, the J gene TRBJ2-7; no clear D gene. CDR3 length equals 10 residues. CDR1 and CDR2 from the germline V gene are SNHLY and FYNNEI. V gave up 5 bases and J gave up 4 bases, with 3 bases separating them. CDR3: CASSKYEQYF. CDR3 nucleotide sequence: TGTGCCAGCAGTAAGTACGAGCAGTACTTC.

The V and J genes are TRBV4-2 and TRBJ2-3; 9 nucleotides line up with TRBD2. This CDR3 is built from 19 residues. With 4 bases clipped from V and 1 base from J, the junction kept 15 bases outside the gene matches. CDR1 is LGHNA, CDR2 YNFKEQ, per germline. CDR3 DNA sequence: TGTGCCAGCAGCCTCAAGGGACTAGCTATCGTTCCGGGCACAGATACGCAGTATTTT. This encodes CASSLKGLAIVPGTDTQYF.

A few counts support this clonotype. The chain joins TRBV7-2 to TRBJ2-1, with TRBD2 as a possible D gene (5 bases). This CDR3 comprises 15 residues. Germline CDR1 is SGHTA and CDR2 is FQGNSA. V was trimmed by 3 bases and J by 0 bases, leaving 9 bases between them. The CDR3 sequence: CASSFGVSSYNEQFF. In nucleotides, the CDR3 is TGTGCCAGCAGCTTCGGGGTGAGCTCCTACAATGAGCAGTTCTTC.

This chain connects TRBV20-1 to TRBJ2-3, with TRBD2 identical over 9 bases. After removal of 7 bases from V and 5 bases from J, the junction contained 7 bases not matched to a gene. Germline CDR1 reads DFQATT; CDR2 reads SNEGSKA (reference sequence). This CDR3 is built from 13 residues. The CDR3 sequence: CSGAGGVLDTQYF. The CDR3 DNA reads TGCAGTGGAGCGGGGGGTGTACTAGATACGCAGTATTTT.

This clonotype has just one count. Mismatch with germline at one junction end may stem from a read error. The J gene is TRBJ1-2, the V gene TRBV12-3 or TRBV12-4, with D perhaps matching TRBD1 (6 bases). CDR3 length: 14 residues. CDR3 region: CASRGGGPTYGYTF. The CDR3, as DNA: TGTGCAAGCAGAGGGGGGGGTCCGACGTATGGCTACACCTTC.